Following are 26 T cell receptor beta chains from one sample sequenced in a study of PD-1 blockade in mismatch repair-deficient tumors. Measured with immunoSEQ multiplex PCR; TCRdb has only the in-frame clones, and not every one. This table holds 56,000 or so clones, 78% found once. This sample comprised peripheral blood, obtained 4 weeks after starting pembrolizumab. These receptors originate from an adult with mismatch repair-deficient cancer.

This chain joins TRBV27 and TRBJ1-1; D unresolved. V dropped 4 bases and J dropped 1 base, with 7 bases sitting between them. Germline CDR1 MNHEY, CDR2 SMNVEV (reference sequence). CDR3 length: 13 residues. CDR3 DNA: TGTGCCAGCAGTTGGACCCGGAACACTGAAGCTTTCTTT. Its translation is CASSWTRNTEAFF.

The rearrangement uses TRBV10-3 and TRBJ2-2; D is unresolved. Germline values: CDR1 ENHRY, CDR2 SYGVKD. The CDR3 consists of 14 residues. V lost 0 bases to trimming and J lost 3 bases, with 5 bases between them. The CDR3 loop reads CAISESVDTGELFF. In DNA, the CDR3 is TGTGCCATCAGTGAGTCGGTGGACACCGGGGAGCTGTTTTTT.

This chain connects TRBV5-1 to TRBJ2-7, with 11 bases identical to TRBD2. The CDR3 is made up of 18 amino acids. Trimming took 0 bases from V and 0 from J; bases not matched to a gene: 8. Germline values: CDR1 SGHRS, CDR2 YFSETQ. CDR3 DNA: TGCGCCAGCAGCTTGGATACTAGCGGGAGAGGGCTCTCCTACGAGCAGTACTTC. Protein: CASSLDTSGRGLSYEQYF.

CDR3 sequence: CASRTGANTEAFF. The CDR3 nucleotides are TGTGCCAGCCGTACAGGGGCAAACACTGAAGCTTTCTTT. V and J are TRBV7-3 and TRBJ1-1, with 7 bases that match TRBD1. The CDR3 totals 13 residues. V was clipped by 8 bases and J by 2 bases; unmatched bases: 5. Germline CDR1 reads SGHTA; CDR2 reads FQGTGA.

J is TRBJ2-2 and V is TRBV19, with D hard to call. The CDR3 covers 14 residues. V dropped 5 bases and J dropped 2 bases, with 9 bases sitting between them. The germline CDR1 and CDR2 sequences are LNHDA and SQIVND (reference sequence). The CDR3 DNA reads as TGTGCCAGTAGTCATTTTGCAAACACCGGGGAGCTGTTTTTT. It encodes CASSHFANTGELFF.

There are a few counts of this clone. V is TRBV18 and J is TRBJ2-7; perhaps TRBD2 as D (6 bases). This CDR3 is 15 amino acids long. Germline lookup yields CDR1 KGHSH and CDR2 LQKENI. Deletions cut 4 bases from V and 6 bases from J, with 19 bases between. The CDR3 is CASSRLTPGVPEQYF. The CDR3 coding sequence is TGTGCCAGCTCACGCCTCACGCCGGGGGTCCCCGAGCAGTACTTC.

The genes are TRBV7-2 and TRBJ2-1; 12 bases are a match to TRBD2. CDR1 is SGHTA, CDR2 FQGNSA, per germline. The J segment lost 14 bases and the V segment lost 5 bases, leaving 10 bases of the junction unmatched. The CDR3 extends over 14 amino acids. CDR3 nucleotide sequence: TGTGCCAGCAGCCCCGGGGCTAGCGGGAGGGCCAAGTTCTTC. This gives the protein CASSPGASGRAKFF.

This sequence joins TRBV5-1 and TRBJ1-1; 7 nucleotides match TRBD1. Germline trimming cut 2 bases from V and 4 bases from J; bases unmatched to any gene: 5. CDR1 is SGHRS and CDR2 is YFSETQ in the germline V gene. The CDR3 runs to 14 residues. CDR3 bases: TGCGCCAGCAGCTTCACGACAGGGTCCACTGAAGCTTTCTTT. It is translated as CASSFTTGSTEAFF.

The chain has TRBV11-3 and TRBJ2-2; D call uncertain. This CDR3 has 15 residues. Germline V gene data show CDR1 as SGHNT and CDR2 as YENEEA. With 4 bases removed from V and 5 bases from J, the gap between germline ends came to 14 bases. CDR3 sequence reads: CASSSSPPPTGELFF. CDR3 DNA: TGTGCCAGCAGCTCCTCCCCACCACCAACCGGGGAGCTGTTTTTT.

The rearrangement links TRBV7-9 to TRBJ2-7; 14 bases line up with TRBD2. This CDR3 spans 17 amino acids. CDR1 SEHNR and CDR2 FQNEAQ come from the germline V gene (reference sequence). V trimming: 5 bases; J trimming: 1 base; junction bases outside the gene matches: 7. This CDR3 is CASSTGLAGGGSYEQYF. CDR3 DNA sequence: TGTGCCAGCAGCACCGGACTAGCGGGAGGTGGATCCTACGAGCAGTACTTC.

The chain has TRBV27 and TRBJ1-2; perhaps TRBD1 as D (5 bases). The CDR3 length is 13 residues. The germline V and J ends were trimmed by 3 bases and 7 bases, with 12 bases remaining between them. Germline V CDR1 and CDR2: MNHEY, SMNVEV (reference sequence). CDR3 in amino acids: CASSFPGMAGYTF. The CDR3 bases are TGTGCCAGCAGTTTCCCAGGGATGGCTGGCTACACCTTC.

This clone has just one count. This chain uses TRBV10-3 with TRBJ2-2, with D maybe TRBD2 (6 bases). Per germline, CDR1 ENHRY and CDR2 SYGVKD. The CDR3 covers 14 residues. V was trimmed by 4 bases and J by 4 bases, leaving 10 bases between them. CDR3 residues: CAISGVGGTGELFF. The CDR3 region has the DNA TGTGCCATCAGTGGGGTGGGAGGCACCGGGGAGCTGTTTTTT.

The chain has TRBV4-1 and TRBJ1-5; no clear D gene. V was shortened by 3 bases and J by 4 bases, with 7 bases between the two germline ends. There are 13 residues in the CDR3. Germline CDR1 and CDR2: MGHRA and YSYEKL. The CDR3 reads CASSQSENQPQHF. The CDR3 nucleotides read TGCGCCAGCAGCCAGTCCGAAAATCAGCCCCAGCATTTT.

V usage is TRBV5-1 and J usage is TRBJ2-6; D gene ambiguous. The CDR3 runs to 15 residues. Germline values: CDR1 SGHRS, CDR2 YFSETQ. Trimming shortened V by 5 bases and J by 0 bases, and 9 bases separated the two germline ends. The CDR3 bases are TGCGCCAGCAGGGGTTCCCTCTCTGGGGCCAACGTCCTGACTTTC. Its translation: CASRGSLSGANVLTF.

The chain links TRBV29-1 to TRBJ2-5; TRBD2 matches at 10 bases. V lost 7 bases and J lost 1; bases outside the gene matches: 6. CDR3 length equals 14 residues. The germline V gene has CDR1 SQVTM and CDR2 ANQGSEA. The DNA for the CDR3 is TGCAGCGCCACCGGGACTAGCGCCCAAGAGACCCAGTACTTC. It translates to CSATGTSAQETQYF. Complete variable domain (other parts from reference TRBV29-1 and TRBJ2-5): SAVISQKPSRDICQRGTSLTIQCQVDSQVTMMFWYRQQPGQSLTLIATANQGSEATYESGFVIDKFPISRPNLTFSTLTVSNMSPEDSSIYLCSATGTSAQETQYFGPGTRLLVL.

This clone was seen just once. The rearrangement uses TRBV5-4 and TRBJ2-7, with D unresolved. Trimming took off 0 bases at V and 3 bases at J, with 7 bases between the two ends. Germline V gene data show CDR1 as SGHNT and CDR2 as YYREEE (reference sequence). The CDR3 consists of 13 residues. The DNA of the CDR3 is TGTGCCAGCAGCTTGGGTATTGGCTACGAGCAGTACTTC. Its translation is CASSLGIGYEQYF. Together with reference TRBV5-4 and TRBJ2-7, the CDR3 gives the full variable domain: ETGVTQSPTHLIKTRGQQVTLRCSSQSGHNTVSWYQQALGQGPQFIFQYYREEENGRGNFPPRFSGLQFPNYSSELNVNALELDDSALYLCASSLGIGYEQYFGPGTRLTVT.

The chain uses TRBV9 and TRBJ2-3; no firm D call. There are 15 residues in the CDR3. Germline assignment: CDR1 SGDLS and CDR2 YYNGEE. The V end was cut by 0 bases, the J end by 4 bases, with 12 bases between. CDR3 DNA sequence: TGTGCCAGCAGCGTAGTTACAGCTCAACCAGATACGCAGTATTTT. Protein sequence: CASSVVTAQPDTQYF.

The chain carries TRBV10-3 and TRBJ2-2, with no clear D. The CDR3 is 13 residues long. V was trimmed by 6 bases and J by 5 bases, leaving 10 bases between them. CDR1 is ENHRY and CDR2 is SYGVKD in the germline V gene. CDR3 nucleotides: TGTGCCATCAGCCCGGTGGAAACCGGGGAGCTGTTTTTT. Its protein is CAISPVETGELFF.

The chain links TRBV29-1 to TRBJ1-3; D gene uncertain. There are 12 residues in the CDR3. V was cut by 4 bases and J by 5 bases, with 9 bases left in between. Germline CDR1 reads SQVTM; CDR2 reads ANQGSEA. DNA of the CDR3: TGCAGCGTTGCTGGCGGTAGAAACACCATATATTTT. Its protein product is CSVAGGRNTIYF.

J is TRBJ2-5 and V is TRBV7-6; D call uncertain. Germline V gene data show CDR1 as SGHVS and CDR2 as FNYEAQ. The V gene lost 3 bases and the J gene lost 1 base, with 15 bases spanning the gap. The CDR3 length is 16 residues. The CDR3 reads CASSFDTDFPQETQYF. CDR3 nucleotide sequence: TGTGCCAGCAGCTTTGATACCGATTTCCCCCAAGAGACCCAGTACTTC.

The rearrangement uses TRBV29-1 and TRBJ2-2; TRBD1 might be the D (5 bases). Germline CDR1 reads SQVTM; CDR2 reads ANQGSEA. The CDR3 totals 14 residues. The V gene lost 1 base and the J gene lost 3 bases, with 9 bases spanning the gap. The CDR3 region is CSVEGETDTGELFF. The CDR3 bases are TGCAGCGTTGAAGGAGAGACAGACACCGGGGAGCTGTTTTTT.

In this sample, this clone turned up a few times. The rearrangement uses TRBV7-2 and TRBJ2-7; 13 nucleotides align to TRBD2. CDR3 length: 14 residues. Germline loops: CDR1 SGHTA, CDR2 FQGNSA. J lost 7 bases, V lost 5 bases, and 5 bases had no gene match. For the CDR3, the DNA is TGTGCCAGCAGCATCGGGACTAGCGGGACAGAGCAGTACTTC. Protein: CASSIGTSGTEQYF.

The rearrangement links TRBV27 to TRBJ1-1, with 8 bases matching TRBD1. Germline V gene data show CDR1 as MNHEY and CDR2 as SMNVEV (reference sequence). With 7 bases clipped from V and 3 bases from J, the junction kept 13 bases outside the gene matches. The CDR3 sequence is 16 residues long. DNA of the CDR3: TGTGCCAGCAAGGATCCGGGAGACAGGGGTTACACTGAAGCTTTCTTT. Its translation: CASKDPGDRGYTEAFF.

The V call is TRBV5-6, the J call TRBJ1-1, with D unclear. Looked up from germline, CDR1 is SGHDT and CDR2 is YYEEEE. The V and J ends lost 0 bases and 5 bases respectively, with 8 bases between them. CDR3 length: 13 residues. The chain's CDR3 is CASSLGDGTEAFF. Written as DNA, the CDR3 is TGTGCCAGCAGCTTGGGGGATGGGACTGAAGCTTTCTTT.

This chain uses TRBV2 with TRBJ2-6, with a weak D call TRBD2 (6 bases). With 2 bases removed from V and 4 bases from J, the gap between germline ends came to 12 bases. Germline loops: CDR1 SNHLY, CDR2 FYNNEI. The CDR3 sequence is 16 residues long. The CDR3 sequence is CASSEMKGGGANVLTF. In nucleotides, the CDR3 is TGTGCCAGCAGTGAAATGAAGGGAGGCGGGGCCAACGTCCTGACTTTC.

The rearrangement uses TRBV25-1 and TRBJ2-7, with 16 bases aligning to TRBD2. The CDR3 consists of 16 residues. The germline V gene has CDR1 MGHDK and CDR2 SYGVNS. Trimming took 7 bases from V and 0 from J; bases not matched to a gene: 3. The DNA for the CDR3 is TGTGCCAGCAAGGGACTAGCGGGAGGGAGCTCCTACGAGCAGTACTTC. Amino acids: CASKGLAGGSSYEQYF.